Listed below are T cell receptor beta chains from one sample, sequenced in a study of T cells expressing NK-cell markers. TCRdb reworked the 5' RACE reads into one entry per CDR3 protein, no DNA. Its table lists about 160,000 distinct CDR3 sequences. Specimen: blood T cells: a sorted CD56 or NKG2C T cell subset, CD4+ or CD8+ T cells, or bulk PBMC T cells (not recorded which). The source is a man aged 18 to 69 in good health. The CDR3 runs from the conserved cysteine through the conserved F or W.

CDR3 protein: CASSIIGYSRDRSVLETQYF; V gene: TRBV19; J gene: TRBJ2-5
CDR3 protein: CASSQGTLPQGETQYF; V gene: TRBV14; J gene: TRBJ2-5
CDR3 protein: CSVDLLTSGGNNEQFF; V gene: TRBV29-1; J gene: TRBJ2-1
CDR3 protein: CASNNQQGYLTDTQYF; V gene: TRBV12-3/TRBV12-4; J gene: TRBJ2-3
CDR3 protein: CASSLGTGFFQETQYF; V gene: TRBV12-3/TRBV12-4; J gene: TRBJ2-5
CDR3 protein: CASSTSQETQYF; V gene: TRBV9; J gene: TRBJ2-5
CDR3 protein: CASSLIIRQMNTEAFF; V gene: TRBV7-3; J gene: TRBJ1-1
CDR3 protein: CASSLALREQYF; V gene: TRBV5-6; J gene: TRBJ2-7
CDR3 protein: CSASGPSGVNTQYF; V gene: TRBV20-1; J gene: TRBJ2-3
CDR3 protein: CASSAGGPPLYEQYF; V gene: TRBV2; J gene: TRBJ2-7
CDR3 protein: CASSIRGETYEQYF; V gene: TRBV19; J gene: TRBJ2-7
CDR3 protein: CASSQEGTPGAMAIAF; V gene: TRBV14; J gene: TRBJ1-2
CDR3 protein: CASSPSRCQGLCEQYF; V gene: TRBV5-6; J gene: TRBJ2-7
CDR3 protein: CASSSGLSGGRETQYF; V gene: TRBV5-1; J gene: TRBJ2-5
CDR3 protein: CASSIGQGGNQPQHF; V gene: TRBV19; J gene: TRBJ1-5
CDR3 protein: CASSIGSDFSVPTDTQYF; V gene: TRBV19; J gene: TRBJ2-3
CDR3 protein: CASSPRTGWGYTF; V gene: TRBV7-9; J gene: TRBJ1-2
CDR3 protein: CASTRDRGSYNEQFF; V gene: TRBV27; J gene: TRBJ2-1
CDR3 protein: CASTRGSNTEAFF; V gene: TRBV28; J gene: TRBJ1-1
CDR3 protein: CASSPGGALYEQYF; V gene: TRBV13; J gene: TRBJ2-7
CDR3 protein: CASSLARDRGRAFF; V gene: TRBV12-3/TRBV12-4; J gene: TRBJ1-1
CDR3 protein: CASSPGTPTMGELFF; V gene: TRBV11-2; J gene: TRBJ2-2
CDR3 protein: CASSYRALQREFTDTQYF; V gene: TRBV6-5; J gene: TRBJ2-3
CDR3 protein: CASSSPGGAWGYNEQFF; V gene: TRBV5-8; J gene: TRBJ2-1
CDR3 protein: CASSIDVGTAHYSNQPQHF; V gene: TRBV19; J gene: TRBJ1-5
CDR3 protein: CASIDGNTEAFF; V gene: TRBV18; J gene: TRBJ1-1
CDR3 protein: CASSFEAGQKQFF; V gene: TRBV13; J gene: TRBJ2-1
CDR3 protein: CASTLMTNTGELFF; V gene: TRBV6-1; J gene: TRBJ2-2
CDR3 protein: CASRGVTYEQYF; V gene: TRBV25-1; J gene: TRBJ2-7
CDR3 protein: CASSFGISQETQYF; V gene: TRBV12-3/TRBV12-4; J gene: TRBJ2-5
CDR3 protein: CASRTSGFRTDTQYF; V gene: TRBV12-3/TRBV12-4; J gene: TRBJ2-3
CDR3 protein: CATSSGPGVRSWEQYF; V gene: TRBV27; J gene: TRBJ2-7
CDR3 protein: CASSEGGQKLYEQYF; V gene: TRBV10-2; J gene: TRBJ2-7
CDR3 protein: CASSLGHAGEQYF; V gene: TRBV5-6; J gene: TRBJ2-7
CDR3 protein: CAISDPRAGLYEQYF; V gene: TRBV10-3; J gene: TRBJ2-7
CDR3 protein: CASSPPGASAFF; V gene: TRBV19; J gene: TRBJ1-1
CDR3 protein: CSVELLDRLYGEGETQYF; V gene: TRBV29-1; J gene: TRBJ2-5
CDR3 protein: CASSLDNHNQPQHF; V gene: TRBV27; J gene: TRBJ1-5
CDR3 protein: CASSSQGGKLFF; V gene: TRBV7-9; J gene: TRBJ1-4
CDR3 protein: CASSQETTNEKLFF; V gene: TRBV12-3/TRBV12-4; J gene: TRBJ1-4
CDR3 protein: CASSLSLRVTEKLFF; V gene: TRBV11-3; J gene: TRBJ1-4
CDR3 protein: CASSPGPDRLLEAFF; V gene: TRBV18; J gene: TRBJ1-1
CDR3 protein: CASSEEAGFTDTQYF; V gene: TRBV27; J gene: TRBJ2-3
CDR3 protein: CASTWGGNSPLHF; V gene: TRBV19; J gene: TRBJ1-6
CDR3 protein: CASSPTTGDETQYF; V gene: TRBV12-3/TRBV12-4; J gene: TRBJ2-5
CDR3 protein: CSASVGLAGGYNEQFF; V gene: TRBV20-1; J gene: TRBJ2-1
CDR3 protein: CASSQDKWGAPEAFF; V gene: TRBV3-1; J gene: TRBJ1-1
CDR3 protein: CASPGGTSGSYNEQFF; V gene: TRBV5-5; J gene: TRBJ2-1
CDR3 protein: CASSMAGGYATNEKLFF; V gene: TRBV19; J gene: TRBJ1-4
CDR3 protein: CATSRDTAGGYEQYF; V gene: TRBV15; J gene: TRBJ2-7
CDR3 protein: CATSRDPLSRGYTF; V gene: TRBV15; J gene: TRBJ1-2
CDR3 protein: CASSPLGTGGVNEQFF; V gene: TRBV18; J gene: TRBJ2-1
CDR3 protein: CSARDKPDYGAGSPYEQYF; V gene: TRBV20-1; J gene: TRBJ2-7
CDR3 protein: CASTIHEVGFTEQYF; V gene: TRBV5-6; J gene: TRBJ2-7